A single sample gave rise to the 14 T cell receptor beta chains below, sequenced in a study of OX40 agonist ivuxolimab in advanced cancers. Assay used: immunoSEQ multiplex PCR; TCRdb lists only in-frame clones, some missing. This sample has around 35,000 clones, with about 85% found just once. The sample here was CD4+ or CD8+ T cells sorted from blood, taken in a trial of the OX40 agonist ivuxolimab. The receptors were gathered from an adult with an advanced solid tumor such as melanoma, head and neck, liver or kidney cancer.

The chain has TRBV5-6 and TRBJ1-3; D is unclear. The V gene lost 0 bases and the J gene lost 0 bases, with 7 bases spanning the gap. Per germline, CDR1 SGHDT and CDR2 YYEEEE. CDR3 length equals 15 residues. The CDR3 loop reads CASSLGPRSGNTIYF. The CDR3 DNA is TGTGCCAGCAGCTTGGGGCCCCGCTCTGGAAACACCATATATTTT. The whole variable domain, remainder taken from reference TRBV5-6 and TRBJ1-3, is DAGVTQSPTHLIKTRGQQVTLRCSPKSGHDTVSWYQQALGQGPQFIFQYYEEEERQRGNFPDRFSGHQFPNYSSELNVNALLLGDSALYLCASSLGPRSGNTIYFGEGSWLTVV.

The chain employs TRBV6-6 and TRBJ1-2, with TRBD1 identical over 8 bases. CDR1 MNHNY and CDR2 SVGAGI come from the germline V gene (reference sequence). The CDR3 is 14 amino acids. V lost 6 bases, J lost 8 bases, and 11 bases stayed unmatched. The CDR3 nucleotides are TGTGCCAGCAGGGATGGACAGGGAGGGAACGGCTACACCTTC. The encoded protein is CASRDGQGGNGYTF.

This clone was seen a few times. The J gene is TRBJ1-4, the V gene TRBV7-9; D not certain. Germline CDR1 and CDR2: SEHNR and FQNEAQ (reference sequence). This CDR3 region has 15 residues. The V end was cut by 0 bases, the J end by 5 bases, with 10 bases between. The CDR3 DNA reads TGTGCCAGCAGCTTAGCGGAACGGGCAAATGAAAAACTGTTTTTT. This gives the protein CASSLAERANEKLFF.

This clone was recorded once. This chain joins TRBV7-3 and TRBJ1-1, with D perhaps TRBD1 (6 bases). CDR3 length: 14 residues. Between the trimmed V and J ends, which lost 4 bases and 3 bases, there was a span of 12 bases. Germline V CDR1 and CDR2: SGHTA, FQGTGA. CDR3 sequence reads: CASSSGRQDTEAFF. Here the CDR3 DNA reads TGTGCCAGCAGCTCAGGTCGACAGGACACTGAAGCTTTCTTT.

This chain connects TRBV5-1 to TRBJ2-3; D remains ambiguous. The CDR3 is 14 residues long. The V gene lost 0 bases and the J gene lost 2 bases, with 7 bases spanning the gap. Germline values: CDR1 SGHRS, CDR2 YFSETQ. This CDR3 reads CASSLALNTDTQYF. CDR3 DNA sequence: TGCGCCAGCAGCTTGGCCCTCAACACAGATACGCAGTATTTT.

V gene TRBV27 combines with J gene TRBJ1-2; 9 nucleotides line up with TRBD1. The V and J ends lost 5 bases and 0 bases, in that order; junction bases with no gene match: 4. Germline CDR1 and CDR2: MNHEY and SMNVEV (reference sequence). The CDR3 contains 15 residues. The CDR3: CASSQGTGPNYGYTF. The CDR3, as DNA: TGTGCCAGCAGTCAGGGGACAGGGCCTAACTATGGCTACACCTTC.

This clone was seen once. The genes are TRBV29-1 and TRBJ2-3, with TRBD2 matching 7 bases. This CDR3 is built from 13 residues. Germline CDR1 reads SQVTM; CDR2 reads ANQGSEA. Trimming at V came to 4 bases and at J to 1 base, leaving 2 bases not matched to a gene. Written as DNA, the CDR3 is TGCAGCGTTGGGGAGGGAGGCACAGATACGCAGTATTTT. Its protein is CSVGEGGTDTQYF.

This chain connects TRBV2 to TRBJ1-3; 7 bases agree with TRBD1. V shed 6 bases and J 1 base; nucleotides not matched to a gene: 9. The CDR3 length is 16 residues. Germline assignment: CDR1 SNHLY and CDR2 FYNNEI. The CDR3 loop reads CASRGQGGLSGNTIYF. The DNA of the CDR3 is TGTGCCAGCAGGGGTCAGGGGGGCCTTTCTGGAAACACCATATATTTT.

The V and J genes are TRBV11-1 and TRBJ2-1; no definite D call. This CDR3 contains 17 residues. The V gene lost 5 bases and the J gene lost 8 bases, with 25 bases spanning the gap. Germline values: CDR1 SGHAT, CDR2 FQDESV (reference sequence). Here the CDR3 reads CASSPILGFSNSHEQFF. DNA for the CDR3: TGTGCCAGCAGCCCGATATTGGGTTTTTCTAATAGCCATGAGCAGTTCTTC.

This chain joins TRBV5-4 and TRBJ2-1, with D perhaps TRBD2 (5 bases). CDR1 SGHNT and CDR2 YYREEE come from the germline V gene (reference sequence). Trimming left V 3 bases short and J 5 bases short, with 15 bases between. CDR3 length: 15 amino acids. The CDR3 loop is CASSSSAGTHNEQFF. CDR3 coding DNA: TGTGCCAGCAGCTCAAGTGCGGGCACACACAATGAGCAGTTCTTC.

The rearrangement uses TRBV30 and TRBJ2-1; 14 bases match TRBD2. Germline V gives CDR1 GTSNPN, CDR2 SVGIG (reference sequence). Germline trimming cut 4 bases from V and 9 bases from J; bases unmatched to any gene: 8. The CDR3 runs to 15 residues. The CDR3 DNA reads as TGTGCCTGGACTACGACTAGCGGGAGGGCCGGTGAGCAGTTCTTC. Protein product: CAWTTTSGRAGEQFF.

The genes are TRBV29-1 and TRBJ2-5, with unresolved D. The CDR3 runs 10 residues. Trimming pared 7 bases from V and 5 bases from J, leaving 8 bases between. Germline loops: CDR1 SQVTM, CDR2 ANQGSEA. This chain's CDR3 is CSAGTETQYF. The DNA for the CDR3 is TGCAGCGCCGGAACGGAGACCCAGTACTTC.

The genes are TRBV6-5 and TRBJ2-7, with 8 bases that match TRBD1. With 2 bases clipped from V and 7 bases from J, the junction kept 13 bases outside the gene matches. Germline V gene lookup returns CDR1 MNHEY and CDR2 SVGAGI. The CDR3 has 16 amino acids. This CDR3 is CASSYPAGTGMREQYF. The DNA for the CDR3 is TGTGCCAGCAGTTACCCAGCCGGGACAGGTATGCGGGAGCAGTACTTC.

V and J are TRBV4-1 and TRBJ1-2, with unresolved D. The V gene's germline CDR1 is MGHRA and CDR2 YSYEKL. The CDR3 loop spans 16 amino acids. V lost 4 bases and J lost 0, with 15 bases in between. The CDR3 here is CASSRGIPRANYGYTF. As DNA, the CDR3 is TGCGCCAGCAGCCGAGGAATCCCCCGGGCTAACTATGGCTACACCTTC.